This T cell receptor beta chain is drawn from a study of shared clonotypes between healthy human individuals. Data came from immunoSEQ multiplex PCR; TCRdb stores just in-frame clones and leaves some out. The data show about 2.1 million clones, 85% to 95% seen once. The naive CD8 fraction comprised CD45RO-negative cells positively selected for CCR7 and excluded terminally differentiated effector memory CD45RA+ cells. Notes on the study in general: The study drew on few donors, limiting represented genetic and exposure-history diversity.

With regard to this clone: Its antigen is unknown.

CDR1 MGHRA and CDR2 YSYEKL come from the germline V gene. The CDR3 is 19 residues long. Losses at the gene ends were 0 bases for V and 5 bases for J; bases not matched to a gene: 15. The J gene is TRBJ2-3, the V gene TRBV4-1; 9 bases line up with TRBD2. Material: naive CD8+ T cells from PBMCs. The origin of this receptor is a man younger than 30 in good health. Some clones in this sample may be carry-over from other donors' samples. The CDR3 protein is CASSQEKEASGEGEDTQYF. CDR3 DNA sequence: TGCGCCAGCAGCCAAGAGAAGGAGGCTAGCGGGGAGGGGGAAGATACGCAGTATTTT.